These 14 T cell receptor beta chains share one sample of origin, sequenced in a study. One entry per CDR3 protein, called by TCRdb with MiXCR from the 5' RACE reads. The table lists roughly 50,000 distinct CDR3 sequences, about 24% of them singletons. Sequenced sample: tumor-infiltrating naive CD4+ T cells sorted from the breast tumor. Noted subset: naive CD4+ T cells, CD4+CD45RA+CD25-. Receptor source: a female donor with breast cancer.

J is TRBJ2-5 and V is TRBV4-2; 8 positions match TRBD1. Germline V gives CDR1 LGHNA, CDR2 YNFKEQ. V trimming: 0 bases; J trimming: 7 bases; junction bases outside the gene matches: 4. The CDR3 is 14 residues long. The CDR3 here is CASSQEQGARTQYF. CDR3 sequence (DNA): TGTGCCAGCAGCCAAGAGCAGGGGGCACGGACCCAGTACTTC.

This clonotype was recorded a few times. The chain is built from TRBV5-5 and TRBJ2-5; tentatively, D is TRBD1 (5 bases). The CDR3 is 14 residues long. CDR1 SGHKS and CDR2 YYEKEE come from the germline V gene (reference sequence). Trimming shortened V by 4 bases and J by 2 bases, and 12 bases separated the two germline ends. The CDR3 DNA reads TGTGCCAGCAGCGGCGGACATTTTCAAGAGACCCAGTACTTC. It encodes CASSGGHFQETQYF.

The chain carries TRBV7-2 and TRBJ2-1; 7 bases are a match to TRBD1. CDR1 and CDR2 (germline): SGHTA, FQGNSA. The J segment lost 10 bases and the V segment lost 5 bases, leaving 11 bases of the junction unmatched. This CDR3 is 14 amino acids long. The CDR3 spells CASSPRQGGSEQFF. Here the CDR3 DNA reads TGTGCCAGCAGCCCACGACAGGGCGGGTCAGAGCAGTTCTTC.

This clonotype was counted between two and nine times. V gene TRBV7-2 combines with J gene TRBJ2-7; possible D gene TRBD2, 5 bases. The CDR3 sequence is 16 residues long. Per germline, CDR1 SGHTA and CDR2 FQGNSA. Trimming pared 1 base from V and 2 bases from J, leaving 15 bases between. CDR3 coding DNA: TGTGCCAGCAGCTTAGGTTGGAGCGGAATGACCTACGAGCAGTACTTC. Its translation is CASSLGWSGMTYEQYF.

The table lists this clonotype with a few counts. The genes are TRBV5-6 and TRBJ2-7, with D possibly being TRBD1 or TRBD2 (6 bases each). The germline V gene has CDR1 SGHDT and CDR2 YYEEEE. This CDR3 has 15 amino acids. The V and J ends lost 0 bases and 0 bases respectively, with 10 bases between them. The CDR3 DNA is TGTGCCAGCAGCTTGGCGGGGGCGAGCTCCTACGAGCAGTACTTC. Its protein is CASSLAGASSYEQYF.

A note on this clonotype: As the CDR3 is not closed by the conserved phenylalanine or tryptophan, this likely results from a read error. The CDR3 sequence: CAEGQGWNEQFV. CDR3 DNA: TGTGCCGAGGGACAGGGGTGGAATGAGCAGTTCGTC. The V call is TRBV11-2, the J call TRBJ2-1, with TRBD1 matching 10 bases. V trimming: 11 bases; J trimming: 7 bases; junction bases outside the gene matches: 5. The CDR3 covers 12 residues. The germline V gene has CDR1 SGHAT and CDR2 FQNNGV.

J is TRBJ2-5 and V is TRBV7-2; D is undetermined. Germline V gene data show CDR1 as SGHTA and CDR2 as FQGNSA. V was pared by 5 bases and J by 2 bases, with 9 bases between. This CDR3 region has 13 residues. The CDR3 loop reads CASSNSLQETQYF. The CDR3 DNA follows: TGTGCCAGCAGCAACAGTTTACAAGAGACCCAGTACTTC.

This chain uses TRBV7-8 with TRBJ2-3, with 7 bases identical to TRBD1. The CDR3 covers 12 residues. Looked up from germline, CDR1 is SGHVS and CDR2 is FQNEAQ. With V trimmed by 6 bases and J by 12 bases, 9 bases remained unmatched. This chain's CDR3 is CASSFRQGTQYF. DNA of the CDR3: TGTGCCAGCAGTTTTCGACAGGGCACCCAGTATTTT.

The genes are TRBV12-3 or TRBV12-4 and TRBJ1-1, with D unclear. The CDR3 runs to 11 residues. Between the trimmed V and J ends, which lost 6 bases and 0 bases, there was a span of 2 bases. The CDR3 nucleotides read TGTGCCAGCAGGGTGAACACTGAAGCTTTCTTT. This gives the protein CASRVNTEAFF.

At least ten counts were recorded for this clonotype. The gene calls are TRBV5-1 and TRBJ2-3; TRBD2 aligns across 7 bases. The germline gives CDR1 SGHRS, CDR2 YFSETQ. There are 15 residues in the CDR3. J gave up 6 bases and V 1 base, and 8 bases lay outside the gene matches. Written as DNA, the CDR3 is TGCGCCAGCAGCTTGAGAAGCGGGATTTACGATACGCAGTATTTT. Translating gives CASSLRSGIYDTQYF.

The chain employs TRBV4-1 and TRBJ1-1; D is uncertain. Germline V gene sequence: CDR1 MGHRA, CDR2 YSYEKL. The germline V and J ends were trimmed by 1 base and 0 bases, with 6 bases remaining between them. This CDR3 has 14 residues. CDR3 in DNA: TGCGCCAGCAGCCAAGTATCACTGAACACTGAAGCTTTCTTT. Protein sequence: CASSQVSLNTEAFF.

This clonotype was seen only a few times. This sequence joins TRBV5-5 and TRBJ2-7; either TRBD1 or TRBD2 may fit D (5 bases each). CDR3 length equals 11 residues. V lost 7 bases to trimming and J lost 4 bases, with 9 bases between them. From germline, CDR1 is SGHKS and CDR2 YYEKEE (reference sequence). The chain's CDR3 is CASDWGYEQYF. The CDR3 DNA reads TGTGCCAGCGATTGGGGGTACGAGCAGTACTTC. The complete variable domain, with remaining parts taken from reference TRBV5-5 and TRBJ2-7, reads DAGVTQSPTHLIKTRGQQVTLRCSPISGHKSVSWYQQVLGQGPQFIFQYYEKEERGRGNFPDRFSARQFPNYSSELNVNALLLGDSALYLCASDWGYEQYFGPGTRLTVT.

This clonotype was detected only a few times. The CDR3 does not end in the conserved phenylalanine or tryptophan, so this is likely a read error. This sequence joins TRBV12-3 or TRBV12-4 and TRBJ1-2; perhaps TRBD1 as D (5 bases). There are 12 residues in the CDR3. V lost 3 bases and J 6 bases, leaving 8 bases between the germline ends. The DNA of the CDR3 is TGTGCCAGCAGTTTCGGGGGTCATGGCTACACCATC. Residues: CASSFGGHGYTI.

With regard to this clonotype: Given a much more abundant clone one base away, this may be a read error. V gene TRBV4-3 combines with J gene TRBJ1-2; D gene uncertain. The CDR3 sequence is 14 residues long. CDR1 is LGHNA, CDR2 YSLEER, per germline. The V and J ends lost 1 base and 4 bases respectively, with 10 bases between them. CDR3 nucleotides: TGCGCCAGCAGCCAAGCGACATGTGGCTATGGCTACACCTTC. Translating gives CASSQATCGYGYTF.